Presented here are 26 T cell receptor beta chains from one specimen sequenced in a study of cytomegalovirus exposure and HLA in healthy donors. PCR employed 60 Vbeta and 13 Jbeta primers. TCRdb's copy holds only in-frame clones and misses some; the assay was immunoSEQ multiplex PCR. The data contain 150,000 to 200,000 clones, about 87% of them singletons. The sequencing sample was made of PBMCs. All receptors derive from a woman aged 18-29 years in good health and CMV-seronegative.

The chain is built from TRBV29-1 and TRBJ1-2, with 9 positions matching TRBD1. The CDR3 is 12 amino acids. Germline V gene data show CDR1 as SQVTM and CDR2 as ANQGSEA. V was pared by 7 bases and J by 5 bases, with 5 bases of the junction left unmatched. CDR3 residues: CSAGGTGYGYTF. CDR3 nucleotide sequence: TGCAGCGCCGGAGGGACAGGGTATGGCTACACCTTC.

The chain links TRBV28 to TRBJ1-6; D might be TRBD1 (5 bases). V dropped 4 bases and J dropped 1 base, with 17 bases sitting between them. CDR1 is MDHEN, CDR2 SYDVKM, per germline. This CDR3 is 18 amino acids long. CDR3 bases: TGTGCCAGCAGTTGGCCCCTGGGGGGGATGTCCTATAATTCACCCCTCCACTTT. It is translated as CASSWPLGGMSYNSPLHF.

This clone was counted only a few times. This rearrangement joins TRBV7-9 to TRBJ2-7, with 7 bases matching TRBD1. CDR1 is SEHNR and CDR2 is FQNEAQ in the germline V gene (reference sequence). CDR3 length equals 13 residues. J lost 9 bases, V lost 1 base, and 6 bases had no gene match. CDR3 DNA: TGTGCCAGCAGCTTAGACCCGGACAGGCGGCAGTACTTC. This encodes CASSLDPDRRQYF.

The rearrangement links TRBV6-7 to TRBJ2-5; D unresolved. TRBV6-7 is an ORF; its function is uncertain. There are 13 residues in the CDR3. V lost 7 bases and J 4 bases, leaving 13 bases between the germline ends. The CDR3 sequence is CASTNRSGETQYF. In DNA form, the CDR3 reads TGTGCCAGCACCAACCGGTCGGGAGAGACCCAGTACTTC.

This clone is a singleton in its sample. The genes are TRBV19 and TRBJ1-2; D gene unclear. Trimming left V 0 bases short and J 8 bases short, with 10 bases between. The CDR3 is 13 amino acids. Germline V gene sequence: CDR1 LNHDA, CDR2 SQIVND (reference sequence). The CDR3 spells CASSIDQRGGYTF. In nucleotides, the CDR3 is TGTGCCAGTAGTATAGATCAAAGAGGAGGCTACACCTTC.

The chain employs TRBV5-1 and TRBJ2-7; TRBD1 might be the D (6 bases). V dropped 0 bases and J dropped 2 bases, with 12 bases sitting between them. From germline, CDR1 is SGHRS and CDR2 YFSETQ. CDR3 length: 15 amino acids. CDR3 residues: CASSLGMGTTYEQYF. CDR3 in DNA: TGCGCCAGCAGCTTGGGAATGGGGACAACCTACGAGCAGTACTTC.

The CDR3 nucleotides read TGCGCCAGCAGCCAACGGACACCGAATTCACCCCTCCACTTT. Amino acid sequence: CASSQRTPNSPLHF. The chain links TRBV4-1 to TRBJ1-6, with a tentative D call TRBD1 (5 bases). In germline, CDR1 is MGHRA, CDR2 YSYEKL. Trimming removed 2 bases from V and 7 bases from J, with 9 bases in between. This CDR3 is 14 amino acids long.

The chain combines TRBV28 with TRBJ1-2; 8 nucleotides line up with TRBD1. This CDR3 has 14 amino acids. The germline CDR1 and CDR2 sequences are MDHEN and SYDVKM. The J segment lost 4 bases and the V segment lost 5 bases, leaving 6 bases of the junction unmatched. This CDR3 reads CASSGQGFSYGYTF. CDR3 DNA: TGTGCCAGCAGTGGACAGGGTTTCTCCTATGGCTACACCTTC.

For the CDR3, the DNA is TGCGCCAGCAGCTTGTTGGGGACTTCATCTGATACGCAGTATTTT. Its translation is CASSLLGTSSDTQYF. This sequence joins TRBV5-1 and TRBJ2-3; the D gene is possibly TRBD2 (6 bases). This CDR3 region has 15 residues. Germline CDR1 is SGHRS and CDR2 is YFSETQ. The V end lost 1 base, the J end lost 6 bases, and 15 bases lay between the germline ends. Combining the CDR3 with reference TRBV5-1 and TRBJ2-3 gives the whole variable domain KAGVTQTPRYLIKTRGQQVTLSCSPISGHRSVSWYQQTPGQGLQFLFEYFSETQRNKGNFPGRFSGRQFSNSRSEMNVSTLELGDSALYLCASSLLGTSSDTQYFGPGTRLTVL.

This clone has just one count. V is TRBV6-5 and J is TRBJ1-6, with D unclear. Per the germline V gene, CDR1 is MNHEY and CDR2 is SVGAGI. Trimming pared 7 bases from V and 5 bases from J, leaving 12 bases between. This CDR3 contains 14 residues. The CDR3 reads CASNQRFNNSPLHF. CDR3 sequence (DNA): TGTGCCAGCAATCAGAGGTTCAATAATTCACCCCTCCACTTT.

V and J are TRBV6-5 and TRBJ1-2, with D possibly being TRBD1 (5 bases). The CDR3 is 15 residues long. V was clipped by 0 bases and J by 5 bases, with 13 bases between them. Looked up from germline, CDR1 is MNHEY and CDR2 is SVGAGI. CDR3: CASSYSGDRGYGYTF. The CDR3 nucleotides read TGTGCCAGCAGTTACTCAGGGGATCGTGGGTATGGCTACACCTTC.

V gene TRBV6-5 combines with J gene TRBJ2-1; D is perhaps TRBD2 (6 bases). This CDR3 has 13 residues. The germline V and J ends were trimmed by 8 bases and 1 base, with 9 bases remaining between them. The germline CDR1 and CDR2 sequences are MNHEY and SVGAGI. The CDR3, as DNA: TGTGCCAGCCGGGGGACGTCCTACAATGAGCAGTTCTTC. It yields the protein CASRGTSYNEQFF.

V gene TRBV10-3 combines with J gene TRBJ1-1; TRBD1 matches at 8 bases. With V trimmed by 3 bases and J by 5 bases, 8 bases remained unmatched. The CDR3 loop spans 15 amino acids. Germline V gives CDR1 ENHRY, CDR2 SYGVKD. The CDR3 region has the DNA TGTGCCATCAGTGATCCCGGACAGGGAAAAACTGAAGCTTTCTTT. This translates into CAISDPGQGKTEAFF.

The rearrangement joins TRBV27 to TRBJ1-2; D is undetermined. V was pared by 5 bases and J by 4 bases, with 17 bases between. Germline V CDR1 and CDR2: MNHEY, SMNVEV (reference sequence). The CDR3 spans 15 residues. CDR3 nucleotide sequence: TGTGCCAGCAGTCCCCGGGGAGGACCGCTCTATGGCTACACCTTC. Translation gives CASSPRGGPLYGYTF.

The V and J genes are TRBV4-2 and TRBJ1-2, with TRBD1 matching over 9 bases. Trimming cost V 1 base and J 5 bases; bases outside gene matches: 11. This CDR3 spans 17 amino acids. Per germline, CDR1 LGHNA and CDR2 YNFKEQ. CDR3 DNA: TGTGCCAGCAGCCAAGCCAGGGAGGGACAGGGTGTGTATGGCTACACCTTC. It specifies CASSQAREGQGVYGYTF.

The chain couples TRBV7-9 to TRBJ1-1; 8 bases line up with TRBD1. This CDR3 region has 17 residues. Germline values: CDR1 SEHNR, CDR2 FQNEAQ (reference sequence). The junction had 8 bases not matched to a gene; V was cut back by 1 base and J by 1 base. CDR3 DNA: TGTGCCAGCAGCTTAGAAGGCCAGGGGGCACAGAACACTGAAGCTTTCTTT. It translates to CASSLEGQGAQNTEAFF.

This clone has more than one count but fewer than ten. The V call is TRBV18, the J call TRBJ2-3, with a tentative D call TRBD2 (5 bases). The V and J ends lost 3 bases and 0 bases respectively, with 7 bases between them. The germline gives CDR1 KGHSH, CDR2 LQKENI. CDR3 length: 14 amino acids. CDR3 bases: TGTGCCAGCTCACCCGGACTGAGCACAGATACGCAGTATTTT. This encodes CASSPGLSTDTQYF.

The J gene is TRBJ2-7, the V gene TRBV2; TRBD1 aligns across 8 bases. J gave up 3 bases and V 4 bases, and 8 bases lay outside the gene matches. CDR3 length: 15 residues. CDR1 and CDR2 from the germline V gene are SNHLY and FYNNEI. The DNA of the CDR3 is TGTGCCAGCAGTGTCCCAGGACAGGGAGGCTACGAGCAGTACTTC. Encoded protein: CASSVPGQGGYEQYF.

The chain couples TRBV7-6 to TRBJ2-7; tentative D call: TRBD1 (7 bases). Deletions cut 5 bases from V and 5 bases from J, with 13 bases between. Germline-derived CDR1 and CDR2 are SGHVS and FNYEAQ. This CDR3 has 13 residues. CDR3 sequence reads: CASSPSGGHEQYF. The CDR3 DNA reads TGTGCCAGCAGCCCCTCAGGGGGGCACGAGCAGTACTTC. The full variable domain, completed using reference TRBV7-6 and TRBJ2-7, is GAGVSQSPRYKVTKRGQDVALRCDPISGHVSLYWYRQALGQGPEFLTYFNYEAQQDKSGLPNDRFSAERPEGSISTLTIQRTEQRDSAMYRCASSPSGGHEQYFGPGTRLTVT.

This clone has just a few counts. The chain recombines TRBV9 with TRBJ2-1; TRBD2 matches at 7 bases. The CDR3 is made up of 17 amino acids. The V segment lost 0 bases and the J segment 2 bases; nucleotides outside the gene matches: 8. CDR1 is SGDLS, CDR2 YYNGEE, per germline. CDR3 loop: CASSVAGGRAAYNEQFF. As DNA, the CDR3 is TGTGCCAGCAGCGTAGCTGGGGGGAGGGCCGCCTACAATGAGCAGTTCTTC. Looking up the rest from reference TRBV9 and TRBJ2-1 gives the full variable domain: DSGVTQTPKHLITATGQRVTLRCSPRSGDLSVYWYQQSLDQGLQFLIQYYNGEERAKGNILERFSAQQFPDLHSELNLSSLELGDSALYFCASSVAGGRAAYNEQFFGPGTRLTVL.

The CDR3, as DNA: TGTGCCAGCAGGACTTCCGGGACAGGGGGACGGGGCTACACCTTC. It specifies CASRTSGTGGRGYTF. The chain is built from TRBV28 and TRBJ1-2, with TRBD1 matching over 11 bases. The ends lost 6 bases at V and 8 bases at J; junction bases unmatched: 11. Germline loops: CDR1 MDHEN, CDR2 SYDVKM. This CDR3 is built from 15 residues.

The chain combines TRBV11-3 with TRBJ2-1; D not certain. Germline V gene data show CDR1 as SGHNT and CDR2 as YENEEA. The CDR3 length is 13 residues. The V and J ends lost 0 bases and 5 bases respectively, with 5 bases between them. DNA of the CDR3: TGTGCCAGCAGCTTAGAGGCGGACAATGAGCAGTTCTTC. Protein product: CASSLEADNEQFF.

The CDR3 DNA follows: TGTGCCAGCAGCGGCAGGGGTTATAGCAATCAGCCCCAGCATTTT. The encoded protein is CASSGRGYSNQPQHF. The chain links TRBV7-2 to TRBJ1-5; tentatively, D is TRBD1 (6 bases). CDR3 length: 15 amino acids. Germline V gene sequence: CDR1 SGHTA, CDR2 FQGNSA. V lost 5 bases and J 0 bases, leaving 11 bases between the germline ends.

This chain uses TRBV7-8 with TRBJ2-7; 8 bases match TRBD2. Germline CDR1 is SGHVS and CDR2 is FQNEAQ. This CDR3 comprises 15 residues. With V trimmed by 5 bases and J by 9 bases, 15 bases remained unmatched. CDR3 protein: CASSRRLAGGERQYF. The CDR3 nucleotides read TGTGCCAGCAGCCGCCGATTGGCGGGGGGCGAGAGGCAGTACTTC.

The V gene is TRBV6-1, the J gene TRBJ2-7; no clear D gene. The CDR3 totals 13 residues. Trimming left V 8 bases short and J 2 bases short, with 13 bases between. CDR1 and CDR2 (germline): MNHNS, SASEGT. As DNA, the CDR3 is TGTGCCAGCTTTGGCCGCCCCGCCTACGAGCAGTACTTC. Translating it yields CASFGRPAYEQYF.

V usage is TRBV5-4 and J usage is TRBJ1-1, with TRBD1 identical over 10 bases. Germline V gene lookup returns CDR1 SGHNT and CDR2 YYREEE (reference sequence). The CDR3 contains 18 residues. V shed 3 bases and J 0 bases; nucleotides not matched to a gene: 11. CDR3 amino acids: CASSSTRGTGAMNTEAFF. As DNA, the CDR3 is TGTGCCAGCAGCTCCACACGAGGGACAGGGGCTATGAACACTGAAGCTTTCTTT.